These 20 T cell receptor beta chains share one sample of origin, sequenced in a study of T cell responses to AZD1222 COVID-19 vaccine. Some clones are missing from TCRdb's copy, which holds only in-frame ones; the method was immunoSEQ multiplex PCR. The sample lists some 190,000 clones, roughly 88% occurring once. The sequenced sample was peripheral blood, obtained on day 0 of AZD1222 vaccination. These receptors were taken from an adult in good health.

This rearrangement joins TRBV4-3 to TRBJ1-3; 7 bases align to TRBD1. Germline loops: CDR1 LGHNA, CDR2 YSLEER. Trimming took 0 bases from V and 4 from J; bases not matched to a gene: 3. The CDR3 spans 15 residues. CDR3 in amino acids: CASSQEGGRGNTIYF. The CDR3 DNA is TGCGCCAGCAGCCAAGAAGGGGGCCGAGGAAACACCATATATTTT.

The V and J genes are TRBV25-1 and TRBJ2-5; TRBD2 aligns across 9 bases. Per the germline V gene, CDR1 is MGHDK and CDR2 is SYGVNS. Germline trimming cut 5 bases from V and 0 bases from J; bases unmatched to any gene: 7. This CDR3 is 16 amino acids long. The CDR3 nucleotides are TGTGCCAGCAGTATTTCCCTAGCGGGGTACCAAGAGACCCAGTACTTC. As protein: CASSISLAGYQETQYF.

The chain links TRBV15 to TRBJ2-3, with a tentative D call TRBD2 (6 bases). The V gene lost 5 bases and the J gene lost 0 bases, with 18 bases spanning the gap. This CDR3 contains 17 residues. Germline-derived CDR1 and CDR2 are LNHNV and YYDKDF (reference sequence). The CDR3 DNA reads TGTGCCACCAGCGAGATTAGCGGCCGCCCTAGCACAGATACGCAGTATTTT. Amino acid sequence: CATSEISGRPSTDTQYF.

The chain joins TRBV5-6 to TRBJ2-2, with a possible D match to TRBD2 (5 bases). The germline V gene encodes CDR1 SGHDT and CDR2 YYEEEE. The CDR3 has 15 residues. Trimming pared 4 bases from V and 6 bases from J, leaving 16 bases between. The CDR3 nucleotides are TGTGCCAGCAGCCACGGGAATAAGAGGGCCGGGGAGCTGTTTTTT. Translated, it gives CASSHGNKRAGELFF.

V gene TRBV18 combines with J gene TRBJ1-4; D is undetermined. Germline CDR1 reads KGHSH; CDR2 reads LQKENI. The CDR3 has 14 residues. Trimming pared 2 bases from V and 8 bases from J, leaving 12 bases between. As DNA, the CDR3 is TGTGCCAGCTCACCAGGCACGGCGGGAGAAAAACTGTTTTTT. Its translation: CASSPGTAGEKLFF.

This chain uses TRBV7-8 with TRBJ1-4; tentative D call: TRBD1 (5 bases). V gave up 6 bases and J gave up 1 base, with 18 bases separating them. CDR3 length: 17 amino acids. The germline CDR1 and CDR2 sequences are SGHVS and FQNEAQ. The CDR3 DNA sequence: TGTGCCAGCAGTTCCGACGGGTGGAGGGGAACTAATGAAAAACTGTTTTTT. Translation gives CASSSDGWRGTNEKLFF.

The chain recombines TRBV5-6 with TRBJ1-1; TRBD1 aligns across 9 bases. CDR1 and CDR2 (germline): SGHDT, YYEEEE. V lost 3 bases, J lost 6 bases, and 3 bases stayed unmatched. This CDR3 has 13 residues. CDR3 bases: TGTGCCAGCAGCTGGGACAGGGTCGCTGAAGCTTTCTTT. Its translation: CASSWDRVAEAFF. The full variable domain, with the rest looked up from reference TRBV5-6 and TRBJ1-1, is DAGVTQSPTHLIKTRGQQVTLRCSPKSGHDTVSWYQQALGQGPQFIFQYYEEEERQRGNFPDRFSGHQFPNYSSELNVNALLLGDSALYLCASSWDRVAEAFFGQGTRLTVV.

V and J are TRBV10-3 and TRBJ1-4, with D unresolved. CDR3 size: 14 residues. V was shortened by 0 bases and J by 3 bases, with 5 bases between the two germline ends. Per germline, CDR1 ENHRY and CDR2 SYGVKD. The CDR3 coding sequence is TGTGCCATCAGTGAGTCAGTATCTAATGAAAAACTGTTTTTT. Its translation: CAISESVSNEKLFF.

The chain has TRBV7-8 and TRBJ2-7, with unresolved D. V was clipped by 1 base and J by 2 bases, with 12 bases between them. The CDR3 sequence is 15 residues long. Germline V gene sequence: CDR1 SGHVS, CDR2 FQNEAQ. CDR3 DNA: TGTGCCAGCAGCTTAGTTGACTCCGGTCCCTACGAGCAGTACTTC. Translation: CASSLVDSGPYEQYF.

The V and J genes are TRBV6-2 or TRBV6-3 and TRBJ1-4; the D gene is possibly TRBD1 (6 bases). Germline CDR1 MNHEY, CDR2 SVGEGT. V lost 6 bases, J lost 8 bases, and 16 bases lay in between. This CDR3 has 14 residues. The CDR3 bases are TGTGCCAGCAGCTCAGGGGTGTCTCGGGAAAAACTGTTTTTT. Encoded protein: CASSSGVSREKLFF.

This chain connects TRBV19 to TRBJ2-3; D is uncertain. The germline gives CDR1 LNHDA, CDR2 SQIVND (reference sequence). V shed 0 bases and J shed 8 bases, with 9 bases lying between them. The CDR3 contains 13 residues. The CDR3 is CASSIDYERTQYF. The CDR3 region has the DNA TGTGCCAGTAGTATAGATTACGAGCGTACGCAGTATTTT.

The CDR3 protein is CASSIDHRGFNEQYF. The CDR3 DNA reads as TGTGCCAGTAGTATAGACCACAGGGGGTTTAACGAGCAGTACTTC. This chain links TRBV19 with TRBJ2-7; 8 nucleotides match TRBD1. With 0 bases clipped from V and 5 bases from J, the junction kept 6 bases outside the gene matches. Germline V lookup: CDR1 LNHDA, CDR2 SQIVND (reference sequence). The CDR3 consists of 15 residues.

This clone came up once. The V gene is TRBV19, the J gene TRBJ1-1; 7 nucleotides agree with TRBD1. Trimming removed 5 bases from V and 4 bases from J; junction bases left unmatched: 10. This CDR3 comprises 15 residues. Germline lookup yields CDR1 LNHDA and CDR2 SQIVND (reference sequence). CDR3 sequence: CASSPIDRASTEAFF. The CDR3 DNA is TGTGCCAGTAGTCCCATTGACAGGGCGAGCACTGAAGCTTTCTTT. Based on the CDR3 plus reference TRBV19 and TRBJ1-1, the full variable domain is DGGITQSPKYLFRKEGQNVTLSCEQNLNHDAMYWYRQDPGQGLRLIYYSQIVNDFQKGDIAEGYSVSREKKESFPLTVTSAQKNPTAFYLCASSPIDRASTEAFFGQGTRLTVV.

This clone has just a few counts. The rearrangement links TRBV5-4 to TRBJ1-4; 7 bases agree with TRBD1. With V trimmed by 4 bases and J by 8 bases, 8 bases remained unmatched. The CDR3 consists of 14 residues. Germline assignment: CDR1 SGHNT and CDR2 YYREEE (reference sequence). The CDR3 loop is CASSLRGDSEKLFF. The CDR3 DNA is TGTGCCAGCAGCCTCAGGGGGGATAGCGAAAAACTGTTTTTT.

The V and J genes are TRBV5-1 and TRBJ1-2, with 7 bases fitting TRBD1. The CDR3 extends over 14 amino acids. V shed 7 bases, J shed 4 bases, and the junction held 10 bases outside the gene matches. The germline gives CDR1 SGHRS, CDR2 YFSETQ. The CDR3 loop reads CASGIRQGGYGYTF. The DNA for the CDR3 is TGCGCCAGCGGAATCCGACAGGGAGGCTATGGCTACACCTTC.

This clone was observed a single time. J is TRBJ1-1 and V is TRBV15, with D possibly matching TRBD1 (6 bases). The ends were cut back, 7 bases at V and 3 bases at J, with 18 bases in the middle. Germline V gene sequence: CDR1 LNHNV, CDR2 YYDKDF (reference sequence). CDR3 length equals 15 residues. Written as DNA, the CDR3 is TGTGCCACCACCACTGATGACAGGTTTGACACTGAAGCTTTCTTT. As protein: CATTTDDRFDTEAFF.

The gene calls are TRBV9 and TRBJ1-6; the D gene is possibly TRBD1 (6 bases). There are 15 residues in the CDR3. V shed 2 bases and J shed 6 bases, with 12 bases lying between them. Germline loops: CDR1 SGDLS, CDR2 YYNGEE. CDR3 residues: CASSVPGVTNSPLHF. The DNA of the CDR3 is TGTGCCAGCAGCGTCCCAGGGGTTACTAATTCACCCCTCCACTTT. Together with reference TRBV9 and TRBJ1-6, the CDR3 gives the full variable domain: DSGVTQTPKHLITATGQRVTLRCSPRSGDLSVYWYQQSLDQGLQFLIQYYNGEERAKGNILERFSAQQFPDLHSELNLSSLELGDSALYFCASSVPGVTNSPLHFGNGTRLTVT.

The rearrangement links TRBV28 to TRBJ2-1; a possible D gene is TRBD1 (5 bases). This CDR3 contains 12 residues. V was shortened by 5 bases and J by 5 bases, with 7 bases between the two germline ends. Germline V gives CDR1 MDHEN, CDR2 SYDVKM. This CDR3 reads CASSPDNNEQFF. In nucleotides, the CDR3 is TGTGCCAGCAGTCCGGACAACAATGAGCAGTTCTTC.

The gene calls are TRBV6-5 and TRBJ2-7, with 11 bases matching TRBD1. The CDR3 extends over 15 amino acids. Germline CDR1 is MNHEY and CDR2 is SVGAGI. V gave up 10 bases and J gave up 3 bases; unmatched junction bases: 11. CDR3 sequence reads: CATQSGTGGYYEQYF. The CDR3 DNA reads TGTGCCACCCAAAGCGGGACAGGGGGATACTACGAGCAGTACTTC.

V usage is TRBV2 and J usage is TRBJ2-1; 9 bases map to TRBD1. With 6 bases clipped from V and 3 bases from J, the junction kept 6 bases outside the gene matches. Germline V gene data show CDR1 as SNHLY and CDR2 as FYNNEI. The CDR3 sequence is 15 residues long. Here the CDR3 reads CASRVDRGGYNEQFF. The CDR3 DNA sequence: TGTGCCAGCAGGGTCGACAGGGGGGGCTACAATGAGCAGTTCTTC.